The 19 T cell receptor beta chains below were found in one sample sequenced in a study of blood T cell repertoires in COVID-19. Profiled with immunoSEQ multiplex PCR; TCRdb holds only in-frame clones, not every one. The sample comprises 95,000 to 130,000 clones, approximately 84% of which are singletons, and just under 7.5% rests with the top ten. Specimen: peripheral blood. These receptors were obtained from a man aged 65 to 85 with active or convalescent COVID-19.

This chain joins TRBV6-4 and TRBJ1-1; perhaps TRBD1 as D (6 bases). The CDR3 spans 14 residues. Trimming stripped 9 bases from V and 4 bases from J, with 18 bases between. Germline loops: CDR1 MRHNA, CDR2 SNTAGT. CDR3 nucleotides: TGTGCCAGAGCTTCCATCACAGGGCGCACTGAAGCTTTCTTT. It encodes CARASITGRTEAFF.

CDR3 in DNA: TGTGCCAGCAGGGGGGACAGGGGAAGCTCCTATAATTCACCCCTCCACTTT. It translates to CASRGDRGSSYNSPLHF. The V gene is TRBV11-2, the J gene TRBJ1-6, with 10 nucleotides matching TRBD1. The CDR3 extends over 17 amino acids. Germline lookup yields CDR1 SGHAT and CDR2 FQNNGV. The trim removed 6 bases at V and 0 bases at J, leaving 5 bases unmatched.

The chain links TRBV30 to TRBJ1-6; TRBD1 aligns across 9 bases. J was trimmed by 9 bases and V by 1 base; bases with no gene match: 7. The CDR3 sequence is 15 residues long. CDR1 and CDR2 (germline): GTSNPN, SVGIG (reference sequence). The CDR3 spells CAWSAPGTGSSPLHF. In DNA, the CDR3 is TGTGCCTGGAGTGCCCCCGGGACAGGGAGTTCACCCCTCCACTTT.

This chain uses TRBV2 with TRBJ1-4, with D possibly TRBD1 on 5 matching bases. The CDR3 sequence is 17 residues long. The V end was cut by 5 bases, the J end by 2 bases, with 18 bases between. Germline CDR1 is SNHLY and CDR2 is FYNNEI. The CDR3 here is CASSKDFRVSTNEKLFF. The CDR3 nucleotides read TGTGCCAGCAGTAAAGACTTCAGGGTTTCGACTAATGAAAAACTGTTTTTT.

The gene calls are TRBV7-2 and TRBJ1-2; unclear D gene. V gave up 0 bases and J gave up 7 bases, with 6 bases separating them. CDR3 length equals 12 residues. Germline loops: CDR1 SGHTA, CDR2 FQGNSA. CDR3 DNA sequence: TGTGCCAGCAGCTTAGCTCGGGGTGGCTACACCTTC. Translated, it gives CASSLARGGYTF.

This clone was detected only a few times. This chain links TRBV6-2 or TRBV6-3 with TRBJ2-3; 7 positions agree with TRBD2. There are 16 residues in the CDR3. With V trimmed by 2 bases and J by 1 base, 6 bases remained unmatched. Per germline, CDR1 MNHEY and CDR2 SVGEGT. The CDR3 DNA sequence: TGTGCCAGCAGTTACGGCGCTAGCGGTCGCACAGATACGCAGTATTTT. Its protein is CASSYGASGRTDTQYF.

The CDR3: CASSVGGGNQPQHF. CDR3 DNA: TGTGCCAGCAGCGTGGGGGGGGGCAATCAGCCCCAGCATTTT. The chain carries TRBV9 and TRBJ1-5; possible D gene TRBD1, 5 bases. Per germline, CDR1 SGDLS and CDR2 YYNGEE. The V gene lost 2 bases and the J gene lost 2 bases, with 8 bases spanning the gap. The length of the CDR3 is 14 residues. Using reference TRBV9 and TRBJ1-5 for the parts outside the CDR3, the full variable domain is DSGVTQTPKHLITATGQRVTLRCSPRSGDLSVYWYQQSLDQGLQFLIQYYNGEERAKGNILERFSAQQFPDLHSELNLSSLELGDSALYFCASSVGGGNQPQHFGDGTRLSIL.

This chain's CDR3 is CASRIGQGGQPQHF. CDR3 sequence (DNA): TGTGCCAGTAGGATTGGACAGGGCGGTCAGCCCCAGCATTTT. The rearrangement joins TRBV19 to TRBJ1-5, with 8 bases that match TRBD1. The J segment lost 6 bases and the V segment lost 6 bases, leaving 7 bases of the junction unmatched. CDR1 is LNHDA and CDR2 is SQIVND in the germline V gene (reference sequence). The CDR3 consists of 14 residues.

The gene calls are TRBV5-1 and TRBJ2-1; D ambiguous. Looked up from germline, CDR1 is SGHRS and CDR2 is YFSETQ. There are 15 residues in the CDR3. V was pared by 4 bases and J by 4 bases, with 15 bases between. CDR3 loop: CASSLSTLAYNEQFF. In DNA form, the CDR3 reads TGCGCCAGCAGCCTTAGCACGCTGGCTTACAATGAGCAGTTCTTC.

This sequence joins TRBV2 and TRBJ2-1; unclear D gene. Looked up from germline, CDR1 is SNHLY and CDR2 is FYNNEI. V lost 8 bases, J lost 0 bases, and 8 bases lay in between. This CDR3 comprises 13 residues. The CDR3 spells CASSRGSYNEQFF. The DNA for the CDR3 is TGTGCCAGCTCAAGAGGCTCCTACAATGAGCAGTTCTTC.

The rearrangement joins TRBV6-2 or TRBV6-3 to TRBJ2-3; the D gene is possibly TRBD2 (6 bases). This CDR3 contains 15 residues. Per the germline V gene, CDR1 is MNHEY and CDR2 is SVGEGT. V lost 0 bases to trimming and J lost 2 bases, with 9 bases between them. DNA of the CDR3: TGTGCCAGCAGTTACTCCCTAGCGAACACAGATACGCAGTATTTT. Its translation: CASSYSLANTDTQYF.

The rearrangement joins TRBV4-2 to TRBJ1-2; the match to TRBD1 covers 8 bases. The length of the CDR3 is 14 residues. The J segment lost 3 bases and the V segment lost 4 bases, leaving 4 bases of the junction unmatched. The V gene's germline CDR1 is LGHNA and CDR2 YNFKEQ. The DNA of the CDR3 is TGTGCCAGCAGCCGGACAGGGAAGGACTATGGCTACACCTTC. It translates to CASSRTGKDYGYTF.

The chain employs TRBV2 and TRBJ1-6; D remains unclear. With 3 bases removed from V and 6 bases from J, the gap between germline ends came to 6 bases. CDR1 is SNHLY, CDR2 FYNNEI, per germline. This CDR3 spans 13 amino acids. The CDR3 spells CASSDTINSPLHF. CDR3 coding DNA: TGTGCCAGCAGTGACACTATTAATTCACCCCTCCACTTT. Full variable domain (remainder filled in from reference TRBV2 and TRBJ1-6): EPEVTQTPSHQVTQMGQEVILRCVPISNHLYFYWYRQILGQKVEFLVSFYNNEISEKSEIFDDQFSVERPDGSNFTLKIRSTKLEDSAMYFCASSDTINSPLHFGNGTRLTVT.

Concerning this clone: A much larger clonotype is one base distant, so this may be a read error. Other nucleotide sequences from this sample produce the same CDR3. The genes are TRBV5-4 and TRBJ2-7; 10 bases are shared with TRBD2. The V gene's germline CDR1 is SGHNT and CDR2 YYREEE (reference sequence). The CDR3 is 15 residues long. The V and J ends lost 0 bases and 4 bases, in that order; junction bases with no gene match: 4. CDR3 in amino acids: CASSLASGGSYEQYF. The CDR3 DNA follows: TGTGCCAGCAGCTTGGCTAGCGGGGGCTCTTACGAGCAGTACTTC.

The chain joins TRBV4-1 to TRBJ2-5; D is possibly TRBD2 (6 bases). The germline V and J ends were trimmed by 1 base and 4 bases, with 13 bases remaining between them. Germline V lookup: CDR1 MGHRA, CDR2 YSYEKL. The CDR3 is 15 residues long. CDR3 loop: CASSQGGAGRETQYF. In DNA, the CDR3 is TGCGCCAGCAGCCAAGGGGGAGCGGGTAGAGAGACCCAGTACTTC.

The genes are TRBV28 and TRBJ1-2; 9 positions agree with TRBD1. There are 14 residues in the CDR3. With 6 bases clipped from V and 7 bases from J, the junction kept 9 bases outside the gene matches. Germline V CDR1 and CDR2: MDHEN, SYDVKM. The CDR3 protein is CASRQGAEYFGYTF. The CDR3 DNA reads as TGTGCCAGCAGACAGGGGGCTGAGTACTTTGGCTACACCTTC.

This clone was picked up one time. The rearrangement links TRBV5-1 to TRBJ1-1; 9 positions agree with TRBD1. The CDR3 runs 15 residues. The J segment lost 7 bases and the V segment lost 0 bases, leaving 7 bases of the junction unmatched. CDR1 is SGHRS, CDR2 YFSETQ, per germline. The CDR3 spells CASSLVTGGESEAFF. In nucleotides, the CDR3 is TGCGCCAGCAGCTTGGTTACAGGGGGCGAAAGTGAAGCTTTCTTT.

The DNA for the CDR3 is TGTGCCAGCAGTTACAACGCAGACACAGATACGCAGTATTTT. Its protein is CASSYNADTDTQYF. This chain uses TRBV6-5 with TRBJ2-3; D remains unclear. V lost 2 bases, J lost 2 bases, and 8 bases lay in between. The CDR3 spans 14 residues. Germline V lookup: CDR1 MNHEY, CDR2 SVGAGI.

Here the CDR3 DNA reads TGTGCCAGCAGTTCAACAGGGACTGGAAACACCATATATTTT. Translating gives CASSSTGTGNTIYF. The chain is built from TRBV28 and TRBJ1-3; possible D gene TRBD1, 6 bases. CDR1 is MDHEN and CDR2 is SYDVKM in the germline V gene. CDR3 length: 14 amino acids. With 4 bases removed from V and 2 bases from J, the gap between germline ends came to 9 bases.